Following are 4 T cell receptor beta chains from one sample sequenced in a study of T cells after yellow fever vaccination. Each CDR3 protein is one row after TCRdb ran MiXCR on the 5' RACE reads. The sample lists hundreds of thousands of distinct CDR3 sequences, 19% seen once, with approximately 15% in the top ten. Material: PBMCs, obtained 15 days after the yellow fever booster vaccination. The origin of the receptors is a man aged 25 to 40 who received the YFV17D yellow fever vaccine.

The rearrangement links TRBV27 to TRBJ2-1; possible D gene TRBD1, 7 bases. The V gene's germline CDR1 is MNHEY and CDR2 SMNVEV (reference sequence). Trimming left V 2 bases short and J 10 bases short, with 12 bases between. This CDR3 has 13 amino acids. The CDR3 spells CASSLGGGVEQFF. CDR3 DNA sequence: TGTGCCAGCAGTTTAGGAGGGGGCGTCGAGCAGTTCTTC.

Only a few counts were recorded for this clonotype. The chain recombines TRBV19 with TRBJ2-2; D may be TRBD1 or TRBD2 (6 bases each). The CDR3 sequence is 15 residues long. Trimming stripped 1 base from V and 3 bases from J, with 9 bases between. CDR1 LNHDA and CDR2 SQIVND come from the germline V gene (reference sequence). CDR3 DNA: TGTGCCAGTAGTATAGTTGGGGGGCACACCGGGGAGCTGTTTTTT. Its translation: CASSIVGGHTGELFF.

The chain combines TRBV5-6 with TRBJ2-7; 13 positions agree with TRBD2. CDR1 and CDR2 from the germline V gene are SGHDT and YYEEEE. CDR3 length: 15 residues. Unmatched junction bases numbered 3, after V lost 3 bases and J lost 3 bases. CDR3 in DNA: TGTGCCAGCAGCTCCGGGACTAGCGGGATCTACGAGCAGTACTTC. This translates into CASSSGTSGIYEQYF.

The chain couples TRBV7-7 to TRBJ2-5; D might be TRBD2 (5 bases). The V and J ends lost 5 bases and 5 bases respectively, with 15 bases between them. The V gene's germline CDR1 is SSHAT and CDR2 FNYEAQ (reference sequence). The CDR3 spans 14 residues. The DNA for the CDR3 is TGTGCCAGCAGCCGAGACATAGGGAGCGAGACCCAGTACTTC. Translated, it gives CASSRDIGSETQYF.